The next 17 T cell receptor beta chains were all read from a single sample in a study of cytomegalovirus exposure and HLA in healthy donors. 13 Jbeta primers and 60 Vbeta primers were used for the PCR. Generated by immunoSEQ multiplex PCR, the TCRdb table keeps only in-frame clones and is missing some. The data hold more than 90,000 clones, with about 80% observed a single time. The sample consisted of PBMCs. These receptors all come from a man in his forties or fifties in good health and CMV-seropositive.

The chain carries TRBV2 and TRBJ2-6; possibly TRBD1 for D (6 bases). This CDR3 has 16 amino acids. Trimming left V 6 bases short and J 0 bases short, with 12 bases between. Germline-derived CDR1 and CDR2 are SNHLY and FYNNEI. DNA of the CDR3: TGTGCCAGCAGGAGGGAAGGGGGCTCTGGGGCCAACGTCCTGACTTTC. Amino acids: CASRREGGSGANVLTF.

The V gene is TRBV10-3, the J gene TRBJ1-1; D unresolved. Germline V CDR1 and CDR2: ENHRY, SYGVKD. This CDR3 spans 15 amino acids. V was clipped by 1 base and J by 5 bases, with 14 bases between them. Here the CDR3 reads CAISEYGGRETEAFF. The CDR3 DNA reads as TGTGCCATCAGTGAGTACGGCGGGCGGGAAACTGAAGCTTTCTTT.

This clone was recorded once. This chain links TRBV7-9 with TRBJ2-7; D is unclear. This CDR3 comprises 15 residues. The V gene lost 5 bases and the J gene lost 0 bases, with 14 bases spanning the gap. The germline CDR1 and CDR2 sequences are SEHNR and FQNEAQ (reference sequence). The CDR3 DNA follows: TGTGCCAGCAGCGCAACTTCCTGGAGCTCCTACGAGCAGTACTTC. This codes for CASSATSWSSYEQYF.

This clone was observed a handful of times. The junction departs from germline at one end; a sequencing error may be responsible. The V gene is TRBV4-3, the J gene TRBJ1-2; possible D gene TRBD1, 6 bases. This CDR3 has 13 amino acids. Germline V gene lookup returns CDR1 LGHNA and CDR2 YSLEER. DNA for the CDR3: TGCGCCAGCAGCAAAGACAGGAACTATGGCTACACCTTC. It is translated as CASSKDRNYGYTF.

This clone was observed a few times. A read error is likely here: a far larger clone is one base away. Since the CDR3 does not end with the conserved phenylalanine or tryptophan, this likely comes from a read error. The chain has TRBV5-6 and TRBJ1-2; no firm D call. CDR3 length equals 14 residues. Germline V lookup: CDR1 SGHDT, CDR2 YYEEEE. V was cut by 1 base and J by 2 bases, with 9 bases left in between. The CDR3: CASSLRFMNYGYTL. In DNA form, the CDR3 reads TGTGCCAGCAGCTTGCGGTTCATGAACTATGGCTACACCCTC.

V usage is TRBV4-2 and J usage is TRBJ2-5; no clear D. Germline-derived CDR1 and CDR2 are LGHNA and YNFKEQ. This CDR3 has 11 residues. Trimming took off 6 bases at V and 2 bases at J, with 4 bases between the two ends. The DNA for the CDR3 is TGTGCCAGCAGACAGCAAGAGACCCAGTACTTC. It yields the protein CASRQQETQYF.

The genes are TRBV28 and TRBJ1-4; tentatively, D is TRBD1 (5 bases). Trimming pared 5 bases from V and 0 bases from J, leaving 13 bases between. Germline loops: CDR1 MDHEN, CDR2 SYDVKM. This CDR3 region has 16 residues. The CDR3, as DNA: TGTGCCAGCAGTGGGGGGATGAGTGCAACTAATGAAAAACTGTTTTTT. Protein sequence: CASSGGMSATNEKLFF.

The rearrangement uses TRBV28 and TRBJ1-5; D gene uncertain. Germline lookup yields CDR1 MDHEN and CDR2 SYDVKM. The CDR3 loop spans 12 amino acids. Trimming left V 7 bases short and J 0 bases short, with 4 bases between. DNA for the CDR3: TGTGCCAGCACCTATAGCAATCAGCCCCAGCATTTT. Its translation: CASTYSNQPQHF.

V is TRBV5-1 and J is TRBJ1-4; the D gene is possibly TRBD1 (5 bases). The V end was cut by 4 bases, the J end by 8 bases, with 12 bases between. Per germline, CDR1 SGHRS and CDR2 YFSETQ. The CDR3 has 13 amino acids. The CDR3 sequence is CASSQGSGEKLFF. CDR3 DNA sequence: TGCGCCAGCAGCCAGGGTAGTGGAGAAAAACTGTTTTTT.

The chain uses TRBV2 and TRBJ2-7, with TRBD1 as a possible D gene (7 bases). CDR3 length: 15 residues. Germline lookup yields CDR1 SNHLY and CDR2 FYNNEI. The V end was cut by 6 bases, the J end by 5 bases, with 20 bases between. The DNA of the CDR3 is TGTGCCAGCAGCAGGACCGGACAGGCGGGGCACGAGCAGTACTTC. Residues: CASSRTGQAGHEQYF. Variable domain in full (rest from reference TRBV2 and TRBJ2-7): EPEVTQTPSHQVTQMGQEVILRCVPISNHLYFYWYRQILGQKVEFLVSFYNNEISEKSEIFDDQFSVERPDGSNFTLKIRSTKLEDSAMYFCASSRTGQAGHEQYFGPGTRLTVT.

The chain joins TRBV18 to TRBJ1-2, with 7 bases aligning to TRBD1. The germline V gene has CDR1 KGHSH and CDR2 LQKENI. V lost 6 bases, J lost 4 bases, and 2 bases stayed unmatched. The CDR3 has 12 amino acids. The CDR3 reads CASSDRAYGYTF. In DNA, the CDR3 is TGTGCCAGCTCCGACAGGGCCTATGGCTACACCTTC.

The V and J genes are TRBV9 and TRBJ1-2; 10 bases map to TRBD1. The CDR3 loop spans 16 amino acids. V was clipped by 0 bases and J by 4 bases; unmatched bases: 6. CDR1 is SGDLS and CDR2 is YYNGEE in the germline V gene. The CDR3: CASSVGTGGSAYGYTF. CDR3 in DNA: TGTGCCAGCAGCGTAGGGACAGGGGGATCCGCCTATGGCTACACCTTC.

In its sample, this clone was seen a few times. The chain employs TRBV7-9 and TRBJ1-1; 7 bases line up with TRBD1. Germline CDR1 reads SEHNR; CDR2 reads FQNEAQ (reference sequence). The V gene end was trimmed by 4 bases and the J gene end by 0 bases; junction bases not matched to a gene: 5. The CDR3 extends over 15 amino acids. The DNA of the CDR3 is TGTGCCAGCAGCTACTGGGACAGCGTGAACACTGAAGCTTTCTTT. It is translated as CASSYWDSVNTEAFF.

The chain recombines TRBV7-8 with TRBJ1-5, with D possibly being TRBD1 (5 bases). V lost 5 bases to trimming and J lost 15 bases, with 20 bases between them. Germline lookup yields CDR1 SGHVS and CDR2 FQNEAQ. The CDR3 runs to 13 residues. CDR3 nucleotide sequence: TGTGCCAGCAGCCCCCGGGACGGCGGGACGAGGCATTTT. It is translated as CASSPRDGGTRHF.

For this clone: One junction end does not reproduce the germline sequence, and a read error may be involved. CDR3 sequence (DNA): TGTGCCAGCAGCTTCCCGGGACAGTACTCATTC. Its translation: CASSFPGQYSF. The genes are TRBV7-9 and TRBJ2-7, with 7 bases that match TRBD1. Per the germline V gene, CDR1 is SEHNR and CDR2 is FQNEAQ (reference sequence). This CDR3 has 11 amino acids.

This chain connects TRBV18 to TRBJ2-1; TRBD1 aligns across 8 bases. Germline assignment: CDR1 KGHSH and CDR2 LQKENI. V shed 2 bases and J 7 bases; nucleotides not matched to a gene: 10. There are 16 residues in the CDR3. CDR3 in amino acids: CASSPYGQGASNEQFF. The CDR3 DNA sequence: TGTGCCAGCTCACCATACGGGCAGGGGGCGAGTAATGAGCAGTTCTTC.

V gene TRBV19 combines with J gene TRBJ1-1, with 7 positions matching TRBD1. Per germline, CDR1 LNHDA and CDR2 SQIVND (reference sequence). The CDR3 runs to 11 residues. With 8 bases clipped from V and 4 bases from J, the junction kept 1 base outside the gene matches. The CDR3 protein is CASGTATEAFF. In DNA form, the CDR3 reads TGTGCCAGTGGGACAGCCACTGAAGCTTTCTTT. The full variable domain, completed using reference TRBV19 and TRBJ1-1, is DGGITQSPKYLFRKEGQNVTLSCEQNLNHDAMYWYRQDPGQGLRLIYYSQIVNDFQKGDIAEGYSVSREKKESFPLTVTSAQKNPTAFYLCASGTATEAFFGQGTRLTVV.